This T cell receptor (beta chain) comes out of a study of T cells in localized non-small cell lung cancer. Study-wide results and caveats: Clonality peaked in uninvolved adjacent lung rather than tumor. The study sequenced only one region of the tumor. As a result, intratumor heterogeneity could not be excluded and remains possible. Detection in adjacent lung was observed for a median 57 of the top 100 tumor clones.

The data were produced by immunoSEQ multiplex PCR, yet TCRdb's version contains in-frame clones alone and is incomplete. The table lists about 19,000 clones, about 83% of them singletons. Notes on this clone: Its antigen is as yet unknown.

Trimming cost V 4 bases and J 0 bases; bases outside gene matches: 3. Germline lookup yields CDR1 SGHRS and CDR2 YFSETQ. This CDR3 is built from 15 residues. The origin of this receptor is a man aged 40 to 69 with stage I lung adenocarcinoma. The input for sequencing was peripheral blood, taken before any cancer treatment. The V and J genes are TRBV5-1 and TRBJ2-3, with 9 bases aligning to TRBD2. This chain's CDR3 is CASSLSGGSTDTQYF. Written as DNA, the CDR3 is TGCGCCAGCAGCCTAAGCGGGGGGAGCACAGATACGCAGTATTTT.